The 13 T cell receptor beta chains below were found in one sample sequenced in a study of beta chain features in type 1 diabetes. The sequenced template was cDNA made from the entire isolated RNA. Some clones are missing from TCRdb's copy, which holds only in-frame ones; the method was immunoSEQ multiplex PCR. In the table there are roughly 250,000 clones, 9.6% of which are singletons. What was sequenced was naive CD4+ T cells from blood. The receptors here all came from a woman younger than 35 in good health.

This clone has just a few counts. The chain employs TRBV15 and TRBJ2-7, with D perhaps matching TRBD2 (6 bases). Trimming pared 5 bases from V and 2 bases from J, leaving 19 bases between. Per germline, CDR1 LNHNV and CDR2 YYDKDF (reference sequence). The CDR3 spans 16 residues. CDR3 sequence (DNA): TGTGCCACCAGCCATAGGAACAGCGGACTACCCTACGAGCAGTACTTC. This gives the protein CATSHRNSGLPYEQYF.

This clone was seen a few times. The rearrangement uses TRBV5-6 and TRBJ2-7; D possibly corresponds to TRBD2 (6 bases). This CDR3 contains 13 residues. Trimming removed 2 bases at V and 5 bases at J, with 11 bases between. Germline CDR1 is SGHDT and CDR2 is YYEEEE. CDR3 in DNA: TGTGCCAGCAGCTTAAGCGGGTACCACGAGCAGTACTTC. Residues: CASSLSGYHEQYF.

This chain joins TRBV18 and TRBJ1-4; 7 bases agree with TRBD1. The CDR3 length is 14 residues. Germline loops: CDR1 KGHSH, CDR2 LQKENI. Germline trimming cut 0 bases from V and 5 bases from J; bases unmatched to any gene: 0. The CDR3 coding sequence is TGTGCCAGCTCACCACCACAGGGGAATGAAAAACTGTTTTTT. It codes for CASSPPQGNEKLFF.

The chain couples TRBV25-1 to TRBJ1-2, with D perhaps TRBD1 (5 bases). Trimming took off 6 bases at V and 6 bases at J, with 17 bases between the two ends. This CDR3 has 14 residues. The V gene's germline CDR1 is MGHDK and CDR2 SYGVNS. The CDR3 loop reads CASRDIGGVNGYTF. The CDR3 bases are TGTGCCAGCAGGGACATCGGGGGGGTTAATGGCTACACCTTC.

The sample holds many counts of this clone. V gene TRBV4-1 combines with J gene TRBJ1-2; perhaps TRBD1 as D (5 bases). V gave up 4 bases and J gave up 2 bases, with 14 bases separating them. This CDR3 region has 15 residues. CDR1 MGHRA and CDR2 YSYEKL come from the germline V gene. Written as DNA, the CDR3 is TGCGCCAGCAGCCCGCAGTCCGGGGGGAACTATGGCTACACCTTC. This encodes CASSPQSGGNYGYTF.

This clone was seen a handful of times. This sequence joins TRBV6-1 and TRBJ2-5; D is uncertain. The CDR3 extends over 12 amino acids. V lost 6 bases and J 2 bases, leaving 7 bases between the germline ends. Germline CDR1 is MNHNS and CDR2 is SASEGT. CDR3 coding DNA: TGTGCCAGCAGGAGAGGTCAAGAGACCCAGTACTTC. It codes for CASRRGQETQYF.

The chain carries TRBV5-6 and TRBJ2-3, with TRBD1 matching 8 bases. V shed 2 bases, J shed 4 bases, and the junction held 6 bases outside the gene matches. The length of the CDR3 is 15 residues. In germline, CDR1 is SGHDT, CDR2 YYEEEE. The chain's CDR3 is CASSFYRGVSDTQYF. Here the CDR3 DNA reads TGTGCCAGCAGCTTCTACAGGGGGGTTTCAGATACGCAGTATTTT.

The chain uses TRBV5-1 and TRBJ1-5; D is unresolved. Germline V lookup: CDR1 SGHRS, CDR2 YFSETQ. The CDR3 is 14 amino acids. V was shortened by 4 bases and J by 4 bases, with 12 bases between the two germline ends. CDR3 nucleotide sequence: TGCGCCAGCAGCGTCCGGGGTGGGAATCAGCCCCAGCATTTT. Its protein product is CASSVRGGNQPQHF.

This clone was seen a handful of times. This chain uses TRBV7-2 with TRBJ2-7; TRBD1 agrees at 10 bases. Germline CDR1 SGHTA, CDR2 FQGNSA. Trimming cost V 1 base and J 2 bases; bases outside gene matches: 2. This CDR3 is built from 15 residues. The DNA of the CDR3 is TGTGCCAGCAGCTTAGGGGACAGGGGTACCTACGAGCAGTACTTC. Protein product: CASSLGDRGTYEQYF. Full variable domain (remainder filled in from reference TRBV7-2 and TRBJ2-7): GAGVSQSPSNKVTEKGKDVELRCDPISGHTALYWYRQSLGQGLEFLIYFQGNSAPDKSGLPSDRFSAERTGGSVSTLTIQRTQQEDSAVYLCASSLGDRGTYEQYFGPGTRLTVT.

The V and J genes are TRBV5-4 and TRBJ2-7, with a weak D call TRBD1 (5 bases). Trimming took off 0 bases at V and 1 base at J, with 14 bases between the two ends. CDR3 length: 16 amino acids. In germline, CDR1 is SGHNT, CDR2 YYREEE (reference sequence). CDR3 residues: CASSLEGRRGSYEQYF. Written as DNA, the CDR3 is TGTGCCAGCAGCTTGGAGGGGCGGCGCGGTTCCTACGAGCAGTACTTC.

The chain employs TRBV9 and TRBJ2-7, with D possibly TRBD2 on 5 matching bases. V lost 6 bases to trimming and J lost 3 bases, with 16 bases between them. This CDR3 is built from 14 residues. Germline loops: CDR1 SGDLS, CDR2 YYNGEE. The CDR3 spells CASNRGPDYYEQYF. DNA of the CDR3: TGTGCCAGCAATCGGGGTCCAGATTACTACGAGCAGTACTTC.

There are a few counts of this clone. The J gene is TRBJ1-1, the V gene TRBV19; D call uncertain. The V end lost 4 bases, the J end lost 1 base, and 7 bases lay between the germline ends. The CDR3 sequence is 13 residues long. Per the germline V gene, CDR1 is LNHDA and CDR2 is SQIVND (reference sequence). The CDR3 protein is CASSNNRNTEAFF. CDR3 nucleotide sequence: TGTGCCAGTAGTAACAACAGGAACACTGAAGCTTTCTTT.

This rearrangement joins TRBV9 to TRBJ2-3; TRBD2 agrees at 13 bases. Germline trimming cut 3 bases from V and 0 bases from J; bases unmatched to any gene: 7. Germline V gene lookup returns CDR1 SGDLS and CDR2 YYNGEE. CDR3 size: 18 residues. The CDR3 sequence: CASSAGTSGATSTDTQYF. CDR3 DNA sequence: TGTGCCAGCAGCGCCGGGACTAGCGGGGCGACTAGCACAGATACGCAGTATTTT.